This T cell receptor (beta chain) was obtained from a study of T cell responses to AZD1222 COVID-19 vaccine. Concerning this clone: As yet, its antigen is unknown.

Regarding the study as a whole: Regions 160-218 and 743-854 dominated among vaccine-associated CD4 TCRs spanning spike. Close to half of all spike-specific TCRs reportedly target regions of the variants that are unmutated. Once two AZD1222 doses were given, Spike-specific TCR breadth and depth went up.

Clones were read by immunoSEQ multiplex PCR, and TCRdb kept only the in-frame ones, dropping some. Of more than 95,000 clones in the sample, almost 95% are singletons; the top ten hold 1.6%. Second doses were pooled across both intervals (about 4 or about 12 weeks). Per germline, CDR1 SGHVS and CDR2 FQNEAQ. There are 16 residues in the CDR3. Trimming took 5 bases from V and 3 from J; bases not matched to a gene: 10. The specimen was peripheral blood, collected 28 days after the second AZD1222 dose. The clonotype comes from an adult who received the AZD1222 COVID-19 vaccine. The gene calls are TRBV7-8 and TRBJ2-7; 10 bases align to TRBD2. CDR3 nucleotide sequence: TGTGCCAGCAGCGGCGCGGCTAGCGGGGGTTACTACGAGCAGTACTTC. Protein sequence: CASSGAASGGYYEQYF. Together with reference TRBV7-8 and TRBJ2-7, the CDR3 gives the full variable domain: GAGVSQSPRYKVAKRGQDVALRCDPISGHVSLFWYQQALGQGPEFLTYFQNEAQLDKSGLPSDRFFAERPEGSVSTLKIQRTQQEDSAVYLCASSGAASGGYYEQYFGPGTRLTVT.